This T cell receptor beta chain was sequenced during a study of identical twins. Each donor was a healthy Caucasian. Study observations and caveats: Abundant beta clonotypes from cord blood bore fewer insertions; memory repertoires lacked this pattern.

A single record per CDR3 protein comes from TCRdb applying MiXCR to the 5' RACE reads. Of over 550,000 distinct CDR3 sequences listed, just over 7% are singletons. There are many counts of this clonotype. Its antigen is as yet unknown. These data also formed part of another study, on yellow fever vaccine responses in identical twins.

Material: PBMCs. The TCR comes from a woman aged 18-30 years in good health.

The CDR3 here is CASSQFWANEQFF. For the CDR3, the DNA is TGCGCCAGCAGCCAATTTTGGGCTAATGAGCAGTTCTTC. The rearrangement links TRBV4-1 to TRBJ2-1; D is uncertain. Trimming pared 2 bases from V and 7 bases from J, leaving 9 bases between. The CDR3 runs 13 residues. Germline values: CDR1 MGHRA, CDR2 YSYEKL.